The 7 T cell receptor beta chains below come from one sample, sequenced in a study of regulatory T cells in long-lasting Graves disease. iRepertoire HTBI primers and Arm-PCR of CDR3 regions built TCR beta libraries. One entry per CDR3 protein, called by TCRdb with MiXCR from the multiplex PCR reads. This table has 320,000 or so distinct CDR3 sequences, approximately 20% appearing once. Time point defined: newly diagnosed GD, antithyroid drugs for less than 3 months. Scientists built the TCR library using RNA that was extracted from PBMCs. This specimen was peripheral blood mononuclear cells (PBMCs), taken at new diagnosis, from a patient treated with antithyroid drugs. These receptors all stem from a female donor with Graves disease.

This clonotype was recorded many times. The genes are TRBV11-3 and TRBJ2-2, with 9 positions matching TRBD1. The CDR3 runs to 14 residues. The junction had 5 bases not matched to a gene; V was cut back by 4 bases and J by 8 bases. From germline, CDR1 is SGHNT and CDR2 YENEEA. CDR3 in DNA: TGTGCCAGCAGCTCCCACAGGGGGCGAGGGGAGCTGTTTTTT. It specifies CASSSHRGRGELFF.

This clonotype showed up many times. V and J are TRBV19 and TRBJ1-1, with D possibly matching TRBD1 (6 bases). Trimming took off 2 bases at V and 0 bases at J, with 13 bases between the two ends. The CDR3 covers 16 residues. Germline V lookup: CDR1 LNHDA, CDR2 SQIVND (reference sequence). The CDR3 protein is CASSIITGQMNTEAFF. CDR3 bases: TGTGCCAGTAGTATAATTACAGGACAGATGAACACTGAAGCTTTCTTT.

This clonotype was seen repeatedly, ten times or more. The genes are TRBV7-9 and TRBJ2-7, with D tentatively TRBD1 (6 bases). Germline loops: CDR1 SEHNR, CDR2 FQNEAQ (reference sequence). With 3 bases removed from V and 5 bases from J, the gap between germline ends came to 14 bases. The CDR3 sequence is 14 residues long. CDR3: CASSFYPQGNEQYF. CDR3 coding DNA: TGTGCCAGCAGCTTTTACCCCCAGGGGAACGAGCAGTACTTC.

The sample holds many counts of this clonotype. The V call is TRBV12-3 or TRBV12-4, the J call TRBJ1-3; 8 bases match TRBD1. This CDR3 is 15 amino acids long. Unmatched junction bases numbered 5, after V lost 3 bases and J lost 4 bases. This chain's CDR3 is CASSLGQGAGNTIYF. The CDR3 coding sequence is TGTGCCAGCAGTTTGGGGCAGGGGGCCGGAAACACCATATATTTT.

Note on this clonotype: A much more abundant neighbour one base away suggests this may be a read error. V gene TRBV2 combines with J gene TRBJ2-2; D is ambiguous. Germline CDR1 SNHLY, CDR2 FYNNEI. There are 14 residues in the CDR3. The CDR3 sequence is CASGENPNTGELFF. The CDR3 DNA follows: TGTGCCAGCGGTGAAAACCCGAACACCGGGGAGCTGTTTTTT.

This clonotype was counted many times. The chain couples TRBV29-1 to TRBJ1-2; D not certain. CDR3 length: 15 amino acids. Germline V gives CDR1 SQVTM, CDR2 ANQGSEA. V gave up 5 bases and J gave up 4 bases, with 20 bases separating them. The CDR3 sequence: CSVWAEILSGYGYTF. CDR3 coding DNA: TGCAGCGTTTGGGCCGAGATTTTGAGTGGCTATGGCTACACCTTC.

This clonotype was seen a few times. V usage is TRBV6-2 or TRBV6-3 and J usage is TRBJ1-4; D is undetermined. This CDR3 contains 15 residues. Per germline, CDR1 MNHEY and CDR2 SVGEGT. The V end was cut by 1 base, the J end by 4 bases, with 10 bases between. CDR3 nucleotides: TGTGCCAGCAGTTACTTAGGTCTCTATAATGAAAAACTGTTTTTT. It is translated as CASSYLGLYNEKLFF.